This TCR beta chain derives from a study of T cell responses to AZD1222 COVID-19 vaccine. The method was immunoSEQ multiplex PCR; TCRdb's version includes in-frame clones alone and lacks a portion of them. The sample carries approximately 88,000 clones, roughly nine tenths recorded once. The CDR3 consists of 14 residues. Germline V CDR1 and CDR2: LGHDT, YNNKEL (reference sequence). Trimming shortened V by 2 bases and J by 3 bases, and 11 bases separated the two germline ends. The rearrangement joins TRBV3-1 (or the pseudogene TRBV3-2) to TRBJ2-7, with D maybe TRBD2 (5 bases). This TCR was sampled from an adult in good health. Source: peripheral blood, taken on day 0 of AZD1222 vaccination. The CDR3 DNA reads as TGTGCCAGCAGCCAATTCAACGGGAACTACGAGCAGTACTTC. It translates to CASSQFNGNYEQYF.